Sequencing of this T cell receptor beta chain was carried out in a study of cytomegalovirus exposure and HLA in healthy donors (dated by TCRdb to 2015 to 2018). With respect to the entire study: An earlier analysis of several hundred of the donors reported approximately 290 Gb of sequence data and approximately 110 million unique TCR beta sequences from roughly 180 million T cells. An early release that covered 640 HLA-typed donors contained approximately 290 gigabases of sequencing data and 70 million to 100 million unique TCR sequences. Among the roughly 400 genotyped donors, approximately 81% belonged to the genetic ancestry cluster associated with self-reported Caucasian donors. The aim of the study was to test whether cataloging public T cell receptors could identify signatures of past pathogen exposure. Using immunosequencing, the study profiled T cell repertoires from 640 or so subjects and related those repertoires to cytomegalovirus serostatus. A separate validation cohort of 90 to 150 different subjects was used in addition to the 666-subject first cohort. To predict cytomegalovirus infection status, the study combined high-throughput TCR immunosequencing, statistical association of individual TCRs with disease status, and machine learning. To study patterns of TCR occurrence, a later analysis re-analyzed previously published TCR beta repertoires from 700 or so donors and added high-resolution HLA genotyping. Rather than using new phenotypic data, the later analysis identified candidate immune exposures from TCR beta sequences and from how often those sequences occurred across donors. In an earlier analysis of roughly 600 of the donors, high-throughput TCR beta sequencing was used to judge whether each TCR beta V gene segment behaved as functional or pseudogenic. Alongside the repertoire data, information on donor age, sex, ethnicity and CMV serostatus was compiled. A later genetic analysis used genome-wide SNP genotypes for about 65% of the 666 donors, treating that subset as a discovery cohort. Every repertoire in the discovery cohort had been generated on one and the same sequencing platform. HLA typing covered class I and class II loci at four-digit resolution. Typing coverage differed by locus: A, B, C, DRB1 and DQB1 were typed in about 620-640 donors, DQA1 in 522, DPA1 in some 570, and DPB1 in approximately 450. Roughly five DR-DQ haplotypes were handled as single units for association and clustering, since linkage in the cohort was strong. Across about 370 genotyped donors of the cohort, an average of approximately 240,000 unique TCR beta nucleotide sequences per donor were sequenced, and 15% to 20% of those sequences were non-productive.

The cohort consisted of 650 to 700 healthy bone marrow donors. At the time of sampling, all cohort members were nominally healthy, though unrecorded immune exposures were likely present. The donor tested CMV seronegative and was one of the 352 seronegative cohort members. A peripheral blood sample was collected from each donor, and TCR beta sequencing was performed on peripheral blood mononuclear cells. Genomic DNA extraction from the blood cell samples was performed with the Qiagen DNeasy Blood Extraction Kit. This clone was observed once. Its antigen target is currently unknown. No much larger clone is present one base from it, and per-base qualities are unavailable. CDR1 and CDR2 were assigned from the germline V gene as MNHEY and SVGAGI. The V end loses 5 bases and the J end loses 7 bases, and a stretch of 12 bases separates them. The cysteine opens and the phenylalanine closes a CDR3 of 13 amino acids. Of all the DNA, just the CDR3 is kept, 39 bases in frame from base 1.

Study-level results and caveats: Because HLA typing was missing for some donors at each locus, association tests included only the typed subset. Broadly in line with IMGT annotations, most TCR beta V segments showed up in productive rearrangements about 90% or about 30% of the time in an earlier analysis of several hundred of the donors. In vitro tests confirmed that a few of the cytomegalovirus-associated TCR beta chains recognize cytomegalovirus antigens. The authors suggested that the approach could potentially be extended to other disease states and immunological phenotypes. Immune exposure information for the cohort was limited to CMV serostatus. Assigning TCR associations to individual alleles was difficult when HLA alleles, especially DR and DQ, strongly co-occurred. Sequencing depth was assumed to be roughly uniform across donors in the presence/absence analyses, though that assumption may not hold. Specific HLA alleles were associated with roughly 16,000 TCR beta sequences at a false discovery rate of 0.05 in a later analysis. According to a later analysis, TCR association rates differed among HLA loci, with DRB1 alleles showing the most associated TCRs and HLA-C alleles showing the fewest. Most TCR sequences were seen in very few donors, while some public TCRs were found in many individuals. Linkage disequilibrium might explain the correlated functional status among segregating V segments, but an unknown experimental factor could not be excluded. In a later analysis, HLA-associated TCR beta chains showed more clonal expansion and lower generation probabilities than non-associated chains that were equally common. According to a later analysis, most CMV-associated TCR beta chains appeared to be HLA-restricted, and the HLA associations seemed to be driven largely by CMV exposure. A total of around 150 TCR beta chains were listed by the study as associated with cytomegalovirus. The cohort was sequenced for TCR beta chains only, and without alpha or paired-chain data the features that could be detected were limited. A further reported finding was that TCR beta sequences accurately predicted the HLA-A and HLA-B alleles for most subjects in the first cohort. Some IMGT-functional V segments, including TRBV6-2 and TRBV6-3, could not be distinguished by the 87-base-pair reads and were therefore excluded. A later genetic analysis reported fewer N-insertions in productive TCRs among donors in an Asian-associated ancestry cluster than the roughly 670-donor mean. The classifier was reported to diagnose cytomegalovirus status with high specificity and sensitivity in both the original cohort and the validation cohort. V-gene and J-gene trimming of TCR beta chains was associated with a missense DCLRE1C variant in a later genetic analysis, and the association was replicated in an independent cohort. Several of the top co-occurrence clusters appeared to be linked to parvovirus B19, influenza, CMV and Epstein-Barr virus, according to a later analysis. Because counts were too low, under 20 rarely observed V segments, including chromosome 9 orphons, were left out of the earlier analysis of 587 of the donors. A group of highly shared sequence variants was considered likely to be a technical artifact of the sequencing pipeline.

The method was the immunoSEQ multiplex PCR assay. The multiplex PCR relied on a mix of 60 forward primers for TCR Vbeta segments and 13 reverse primers for TCR Jbeta segments. The CDR3 region of rearranged TCR beta genes was amplified from genomic DNA by a multiplex PCR assay. On the Illumina HiSeq System, the amplified TCR beta libraries were sequenced as 87-base-pair reads. The paper's processing steps were these. Across the 600 to 700 repertoires, a later analysis counted 78 million or so unique TCR beta chains, 9 million to 14 million of which were shared by at least two donors. Raw reads were error-corrected and collapsed into unique sequences by a nearest-neighbor algorithm in which closely related sequences were merged to remove PCR and sequencing errors. V, D and J gene segments were assigned by aligning CDR3 sequences to IMGT reference sequences. For a sequence to be retained, a match of at least six nucleotides to both a V gene segment and a J gene segment was required. Rearrangements were classified as productive when the CDR3 lacked stop codons and remained in frame with V and J, and all other rearrangements were classified as non-productive. Following IMGT convention, CDR3 was defined as the stretch from the second conserved V-encoded cysteine to the conserved J-encoded phenylalanine. The earlier analysis of about 590 of the donors excluded sequences that lacked an unambiguous match to a single V gene segment. In an earlier analysis of roughly 600 of the donors, a V segment was called functional when productive rearrangements were above 56.7%, and segregating when the standard deviation between donors exceeded 5%. A statistical classification framework was developed to diagnose cytomegalovirus status using the catalog of TCR beta chain sequences. V and J gene assignment, in a later analysis, came from comparing TCR nucleotide sequences with IMGT/GENE-DB human TR gene sequences. The TCRdist pipeline was used in a later analysis to assign CDR3 sequences and most-parsimonious VDJ recombination scenarios. A later analysis defined each TCR beta chain by its CDR3 amino acid sequence plus V-gene family, and excluded reads lacking a unique V-gene family. As a way to deal with suspected cross-contamination and a sequencing artifact, a later analysis dropped 640 or so nucleotide sequences that were highly shared and had low generation probability. In a later analysis, a clonal expansion index for each public chain was calculated from normalized within-repertoire ranks of inferred template counts. In a later analysis, generation probabilities were computed with a VDJ recombination model fitted to out-of-frame rearrangements, and the resulting probabilities were checked against IGoR. Hypergeometric tests were used in a later analysis to score TCR-TCR, TCR-HLA and TCR-CMV co-occurrence, with a repertoire-size bias correction applied to the TCR pairs. False discovery rates were estimated in a later analysis by permuting HLA or CMV assignments 20 times. In a later analysis, co-occurring TCRs were grouped using DBSCAN, and TCRdist sequence similarity was added for clustering within HLA-allele-positive subsets. Repertoires with fewer than 30,000 or more than 120,000 public chains, plus five repertoires with anomalous nucleotide sharing, were excluded from co-occurrence clustering. This is the immuneACCESS table as TCRdb keeps it, with only in-frame sequences that have V and J called. A part of the clones is gone; compared with another copy, unresolved V genes explain less than half, and the rest is unexplained. From that table come the V and J calls and clone size; the DNA was used to work out D and trimming. The sample has 77,000 or so clones on record, about four fifths of them singletons. The top ten constitute 1.6% of the sample.

This TCR derives from a man aged 40-55 years in good health and CMV-seronegative. This chain joins TRBV6-5 to TRBJ2-1; the D gene is perhaps TRBD1, on 6 matching bases. The sequenced sample was PBMCs. The CDR3 protein is CASSEPGANEQFF. The DNA reads TGTGCCAGCAGTGAACCAGGGGCAAATGAGCAGTTCTTC.